The T cell receptor (beta chain) under discussion was sequenced for a study of T cell responses to AZD1222 COVID-19 vaccine. Using immunoSEQ multiplex PCR, the repertoire was profiled, and TCRdb retains in-frame clones only, with some absent. Of some 150,000 clones in the sample, about nine tenths were seen once. The CDR3 spans 19 residues. CDR1 is SGDLS and CDR2 is YYNGEE in the germline V gene. V lost 0 bases to trimming and J lost 1 base, with 21 bases between them. V is TRBV9 and J is TRBJ2-3; D ambiguous. This TCR came from an adult who had recovered from COVID-19. The sample here was peripheral blood, taken after recovery from COVID-19. The CDR3 protein is CASSVGLGIVVRGTDTQYF. The CDR3 DNA reads TGTGCCAGCAGCGTAGGTTTAGGGATTGTGGTGCGTGGCACAGATACGCAGTATTTT.